The clone carrying this TCR beta chain was counted a few times. This entry comes from a study of Graves' ophthalmopathy and Graves' hyperthyroidism. V was cut by 1 base and J by 7 bases, with 8 bases left in between. This CDR3 contains 13 residues. From germline, CDR1 is DFQATT and CDR2 SNEGSKA (reference sequence). Researchers took RNA transcripts and amplified TCR beta CDR3 regions from them. An initial RT-PCR round employing HTBI primers preceded a second-round multiplex PCR. TCRdb analysed the multiplex PCR reads with MiXCR anew, one entry per CDR3 protein. In the table there are about 600,000 distinct CDR3 sequences, roughly 40% of which are singletons.

This rearrangement joins TRBV20-1 to TRBJ1-6; D unclear. The receptor's source is an adult man with Graves' hyperthyroidism. The material sequenced was peripheral blood or thyroid tissue (not recorded which). CDR3 protein: CSARGGGNSPLHF. The CDR3 bases are TGCAGTGCTAGAGGGGGTGGCAATTCACCCCTCCACTTT.